The 11 T cell receptor delta chains below were found in one sample sequenced in a study of gamma-delta chains in newborns, infants, children. TCRdb reanalysed the reads via CATT. Counted here are several thousand delta-chain clones, 5.2% occurring once; the ten biggest clones make up 5% to 7%. Material: blood. Receptor source: a child who was a newborn, infant or young child, either healthy, febrile or measles-vaccinated (not recorded which).

This clone has only a few counts. A read error may account for a junction end that differs from germline. This chain connects TRDV2 to TRDJ1; 13 positions match TRDD3. The CDR3 has 22 amino acids. Looked up from germline, CDR1 is GEAIGNYY and CDR2 is EKD. CDR3 in amino acids: CACGTLGAPLSQTGGYDDKLIF. In DNA form, the CDR3 reads TGTGCCTGTGGCACCCTGGGGGCCCCCCTGTCCCAAACTGGGGGATACGACGATAAACTCATCTTT.

This clone was picked up a small number of times. This chain uses TRDV1 with TRDJ1, with 8 bases aligning to TRDD3. In germline, CDR1 is TSWWSYY, CDR2 QGS. V dropped 3 bases and J dropped 3; count of bases not matched to a gene: 33. The CDR3 is made up of 24 amino acids. The CDR3 DNA reads TGTGCTCTTGGGGACCCTCCGTCCCTGGGGCCGCGAAACTACTGGGGGCCCAAGGCCGATAAACTCATCTTT. It is translated as CALGDPPSLGPRNYWGPKADKLIF.

To note about this clone: This clone may be a read error of a much larger clone one base away. The chain carries TRDV2 and TRDJ3, with TRDD3 matching over 11 bases. With V trimmed by 0 bases and J by 3 bases, 6 bases remained unmatched. This CDR3 region has 19 residues. CDR1 and CDR2 (germline): GEAIGNYY, EKD. CDR3 sequence: CACDTVLGDSFWDTRQMFF. The CDR3 nucleotides are TGTGCCTGTGACACCGTACTGGGGGATAGCTTCTGGGACACCCGACAGATGTTTTTC.

Comments on this clone: A much larger clone differs by one base, so this may be a read error. Other DNA sequences in the same sample also yield this CDR3. CDR3 sequence reads: CACDTVQMHQDGGDKLIF. CDR3 DNA: TGTGCCTGTGACACCGTCCAAATGCACCAGGACGGGGGGGATAAACTCATCTTT. The V and J genes are TRDV2 and TRDJ1; D possibly corresponds to TRDD3 (5 bases). Looked up from germline, CDR1 is GEAIGNYY and CDR2 is EKD. Between the trimmed V and J ends, which lost 0 bases and 5 bases, there was a span of 24 bases. There are 18 residues in the CDR3.

Within the sample, this clone is medium-sized. This same CDR3 is encoded by further DNA sequences in the sample. The V and J genes are TRDV2 and TRDJ1, with TRDD3 matching 13 bases. This CDR3 is built from 20 residues. The V gene end was trimmed by 3 bases and the J gene end by 0 bases; junction bases not matched to a gene: 15. Germline V CDR1 and CDR2: GEAIGNYY, EKD. CDR3: CACDPVLGDTRNQYTDKLIF. CDR3 nucleotide sequence: TGTGCCTGTGACCCTGTACTGGGGGATACGCGAAACCAGTACACCGATAAACTCATCTTT.

This clone ranks as medium-sized (0.01 to 0.1%). J is TRDJ1 and V is TRDV2; the match to TRDD3 covers 11 bases. From germline, CDR1 is GEAIGNYY and CDR2 EKD. Trimming cost V 3 bases and J 0 bases; bases outside gene matches: 8. This CDR3 is built from 17 residues. This CDR3 is CACDLLGDTKYTDKLIF. The CDR3 DNA follows: TGTGCCTGTGACCTGCTGGGGGATACCAAGTACACCGATAAACTCATCTTT.

This clone is labeled as large. V and J are TRDV2 and TRDJ3; TRDD3 aligns across 13 bases. Germline CDR1 GEAIGNYY, CDR2 EKD. Unmatched junction bases numbered 7, after V lost 0 bases and J lost 3 bases. This CDR3 has 20 residues. The CDR3 here is CACDTVGLGDTSWDTRQMFF. In DNA form, the CDR3 reads TGTGCCTGTGACACCGTTGGACTGGGGGATACGAGCTGGGACACCCGACAGATGTTTTTC.

The chain carries TRDV2 and TRDJ1, with D unclear. Trimming took off 0 bases at V and 2 bases at J, with 3 bases between the two ends. Germline values: CDR1 GEAIGNYY, CDR2 EKD. The CDR3 is 12 amino acids. The CDR3 is CACDTVTDKLIF. The DNA for the CDR3 is TGTGCCTGTGACACCGTGACCGATAAACTCATCTTT.

V gene TRDV2 combines with J gene TRDJ1, with TRDD3 identical over 12 bases. The V gene's germline CDR1 is GEAIGNYY and CDR2 EKD. The V and J ends lost 3 bases and 1 base, in that order; junction bases with no gene match: 11. CDR3 size: 18 residues. The CDR3 DNA reads TGTGCCTGTGACGGACTGGGGGATACAAAGAGGGGCACCGATAAACTCATCTTT. Its translation: CACDGLGDTKRGTDKLIF.

There are a few counts of this clone. This may be a read error: a much more frequent sequence differs by one nucleotide. The chain uses TRDV2 and TRDJ2, with D unresolved. Trimming removed 3 bases at V and 6 bases at J, with 13 bases between. Germline CDR1 is GEAIGNYY and CDR2 is EKD. This CDR3 comprises 14 residues. CDR3 region: CACDSLIEAAQLFF. CDR3 DNA: TGTGCCTGTGACTCCCTTATTGAGGCAGCACAACTCTTCTTT.

Only a few counts were recorded for this clone. The junction differs from germline at one of its ends, possibly a read error. The chain carries TRDV1 and TRDJ1, with D perhaps matching TRDD2 (9 bases). Per the germline V gene, CDR1 is TSWWSYY and CDR2 is QGS. There are 25 residues in the CDR3. The CDR3 protein is CALGEPLPSFLLGGGGWAYTGKLIF. CDR3 bases: TGTGCTCTTGGGGAACCCCTCCCCTCCTTCCTACTTGGGGGTGGGGGATGGGCCTACACCGGTAAACTCATCTTT.